These 29 T cell receptor beta chains share one sample of origin, sequenced in a study of identical twins. TCRdb fed the 5' RACE reads into MiXCR, producing one record per CDR3 protein. The profile shows some 710,000 distinct CDR3 sequences, 5.5% to 7.5% of them singletons. Sequencing was done on a sample of naive T cells sorted from blood. These receptors originate from a man between 18 and 35 years old in good health.

This clonotype was seen repeatedly, ten times or more. The rearrangement links TRBV4-2 to TRBJ2-1, with D unresolved. V lost 0 bases and J lost 7, with 22 bases in between. The germline V gene encodes CDR1 LGHNA and CDR2 YNFKEQ. The CDR3 covers 18 residues. For the CDR3, the DNA is TGTGCCAGCAGCCAAGAGTCTTATCAGGTCCGTAGGGATAATGAGCAGTTCTTC. This translates into CASSQESYQVRRDNEQFF.

This clonotype occurred a few times. CDR3 sequence (DNA): TGTGCCAGCAGACCACCGGGCCGGACGAACACCGGGGAGCTGTTTTTT. Translated, it gives CASRPPGRTNTGELFF. The rearrangement uses TRBV12-3 or TRBV12-4 and TRBJ2-2; no clear D. This CDR3 region has 16 residues. V lost 6 bases and J 0 bases, leaving 14 bases between the germline ends.

This clonotype was observed a few times. The chain recombines TRBV5-1 with TRBJ2-1; 9 bases fit TRBD1. The CDR3 totals 14 residues. V lost 4 bases, J lost 9 bases, and 8 bases stayed unmatched. The V gene's germline CDR1 is SGHRS and CDR2 YFSETQ. The CDR3 DNA follows: TGCGCCAGCAGCACCGCCAGACAGGGGGGTGAGCAGTTCTTC. This translates into CASSTARQGGEQFF.

This clonotype showed up many times. The chain couples TRBV20-1 to TRBJ2-5; 12 nucleotides align to TRBD2. The junction had 12 bases not matched to a gene; V was cut back by 5 bases and J by 5 bases. CDR3 length: 16 amino acids. CDR1 is DFQATT, CDR2 SNEGSKA, per germline (reference sequence). The CDR3 sequence is CSAGGELAGGRETQYF. DNA for the CDR3: TGCAGTGCTGGGGGGGAACTAGCGGGAGGACGTGAGACCCAGTACTTC.

This clonotype came up a few times. A single base separates this from a much larger clone, so it may be a read error. The chain uses TRBV11-2 and TRBJ2-1, with D perhaps matching TRBD2 (5 bases). Germline CDR1 SGHAT, CDR2 FQNNGV. Between the trimmed V and J ends, which lost 3 bases and 10 bases, there was a span of 16 bases. The CDR3 covers 14 residues. The CDR3, as DNA: TGTGCCAGCAGCTTCCTCCAGCGGTATGAGGAGCAGTTCTTC. It encodes CASSFLQRYEEQFF. The full variable domain, its missing parts supplied by reference TRBV11-2 and TRBJ2-1, is EAGVAQSPRYKIIEKRQSVAFWCNPISGHATLYWYQQILGQGPKLLIQFQNNGVVDDSQLPKDRFSAERLKGVDSTLKIQPAKLEDSAVYLCASSFLQRYEEQFFGPGTRLTVL.

The rearrangement uses TRBV4-3 and TRBJ2-5, with 11 bases aligning to TRBD2. V shed 0 bases and J 5 bases; nucleotides not matched to a gene: 2. The CDR3 loop spans 15 amino acids. Germline CDR1 reads LGHNA; CDR2 reads YSLEER. CDR3 loop: CASSQDRTSGETQYF. The CDR3 region has the DNA TGCGCCAGCAGCCAAGATCGGACTAGCGGGGAGACCCAGTACTTC.

The chain has TRBV7-9 and TRBJ2-7, with D perhaps being TRBD1 or TRBD2 (5 bases each). The CDR3 runs to 15 residues. Germline values: CDR1 SEHNR, CDR2 FQNEAQ (reference sequence). V dropped 1 base and J dropped 4 bases, with 14 bases sitting between them. The CDR3 reads CASSLGGDVGYEQYV. In DNA form, the CDR3 reads TGTGCCAGCAGCTTAGGAGGGGACGTCGGTTACGAGCAGTACGTC.

This clonotype was detected only a few times. This rearrangement joins TRBV30 to TRBJ2-7, with D uncertain. CDR1 and CDR2 (germline): GTSNPN, SVGIG (reference sequence). The CDR3 length is 12 residues. Trimming took off 1 base at V and 1 base at J, with 5 bases between the two ends. This CDR3 reads CAWSGGSYEQYF. The CDR3, as DNA: TGTGCCTGGAGTGGTGGATCCTACGAGCAGTACTTC.

This clonotype was recorded many times. This chain links TRBV27 with TRBJ2-3; D possibly uses TRBD1 or TRBD2 (6 bases each). Germline loops: CDR1 MNHEY, CDR2 SMNVEV (reference sequence). Trimming removed 7 bases from V and 5 bases from J, with 13 bases in between. The length of the CDR3 is 13 residues. The CDR3 region has the DNA TGTGCCAGCACCACGGGGGCTAGAGATACGCAGTATTTT. It yields the protein CASTTGARDTQYF.

Ten or more counts support this clonotype. The chain has TRBV6-1 and TRBJ1-4; D remains ambiguous. The V gene's germline CDR1 is MNHNS and CDR2 SASEGT. The CDR3 contains 13 residues. Trimming cost V 5 bases and J 7 bases, with 11 bases left between them. The CDR3 DNA follows: TGTGCCAGCAGTCCTACCGGGGTTGAAAAACTGTTTTTT. It is translated as CASSPTGVEKLFF.

This clonotype was found a few times. The chain's CDR3 is CASSVQETGQPQHF. For the CDR3, the DNA is TGTGCCAGTAGTGTACAGGAAACTGGTCAGCCCCAGCATTTT. This chain links TRBV19 with TRBJ1-5; possibly TRBD1 for D (5 bases). The length of the CDR3 is 14 residues. In germline, CDR1 is LNHDA, CDR2 SQIVND (reference sequence). Trimming took off 5 bases at V and 6 bases at J, with 14 bases between the two ends.

The CDR3 DNA follows: TGTGCCAGCAGCACCCTCCCGGGAGAGTTCGATGAGCAGTTCTTC. Amino acid sequence: CASSTLPGEFDEQFF. The V gene is TRBV2, the J gene TRBJ2-1, with a weak D call TRBD2 (6 bases). CDR1 is SNHLY, CDR2 FYNNEI, per germline. The CDR3 runs 15 residues. V was shortened by 6 bases and J by 8 bases, with 20 bases between the two germline ends.

In this sample, this clonotype turned up a few times. The chain employs TRBV23-1 and TRBJ2-3; weak D call: TRBD1 (5 bases). TRBV23-1 falls under the ORF class, with uncertain function. The CDR3 sequence is 16 residues long. Trimming left V 4 bases short and J 2 bases short, with 16 bases between. This CDR3 reads CASSPFSTDSTDTQYF. For the CDR3, the DNA is TGCGCCAGCAGTCCATTTTCGACAGACTCCACAGATACGCAGTATTTT.

Note on this clonotype: A much larger clonotype is one base distant, so this may be a read error. This chain joins TRBV12-3 or TRBV12-4 and TRBJ2-7; TRBD1 agrees at 10 bases. Unmatched junction bases numbered 17, after V lost 6 bases and J lost 3 bases. The CDR3 spans 18 residues. The DNA for the CDR3 is TGTGCCAGCAGGGGGACAGGGGAAGTAGGGACTAGACTCTACGAGCAGTACGTC. Protein product: CASRGTGEVGTRLYEQYV.

This clonotype was seen more than once but under ten times. This chain connects TRBV7-9 to TRBJ2-1, with D possibly TRBD1 on 6 matching bases. This CDR3 has 13 amino acids. Trimming stripped 11 bases from V and 3 bases from J, with 14 bases between. In germline, CDR1 is SEHNR, CDR2 FQNEAQ (reference sequence). For the CDR3, the DNA is TGTGCCTGTGAGGACAGACGCTACAATGAGCAGTTCTTC. This gives the protein CACEDRRYNEQFF.

This clonotype has more than one count but fewer than ten. The chain combines TRBV12-3 or TRBV12-4 with TRBJ1-1; D is unresolved. V lost 6 bases to trimming and J lost 8 bases, with 10 bases between them. The CDR3 extends over 11 amino acids. The DNA of the CDR3 is TGTGCCAGCAGCCATACATGGGAAGCTTTCTTT. As protein: CASSHTWEAFF.

The chain employs TRBV30 and TRBJ2-1; 9 nucleotides align to TRBD1. The CDR3 consists of 14 residues. CDR1 is GTSNPN and CDR2 is SVGIG in the germline V gene (reference sequence). V lost 0 bases to trimming and J lost 6 bases; unmatched junction nucleotides: 3. The CDR3, as DNA: TGTGCCTGGAGTGTAGAGACAGGGGGCAATGAGCAGTTCTTC. Translating gives CAWSVETGGNEQFF. Full variable domain (outside the CDR3, taken from reference TRBV30 and TRBJ2-1): SQTIHQWPATLVQPVGSPLSLECTVEGTSNPNLYWYRQAAGRGLQLLFYSVGIGQISSEVPQNLSASRPQDRQFILSSKKLLLSDSGFYLCAWSVETGGNEQFFGPGTRLTVL.

This clonotype was observed at least ten times. The CDR3, as DNA: TGTGCCAGCATCGTAGGGGGTACTGGGGCCAACGTCCTGACTTTC. Protein: CASIVGGTGANVLTF. The chain carries TRBV13 and TRBJ2-6, with D possibly TRBD1 on 6 matching bases. CDR1 and CDR2 from the germline V gene are PRHDT and FYEKMQ (reference sequence). CDR3 size: 15 residues. With 7 bases removed from V and 2 bases from J, the gap between germline ends came to 12 bases.

The rearrangement links TRBV5-1 to TRBJ2-3, with 7 bases fitting TRBD1. The V gene end was trimmed by 1 base and the J gene end by 5 bases; junction bases not matched to a gene: 4. The V gene's germline CDR1 is SGHRS and CDR2 YFSETQ. This CDR3 spans 14 amino acids. The DNA of the CDR3 is TGCGCCAGCAGCTTGCAACAGGGGTTAGATACGCAGTATTTT. It specifies CASSLQQGLDTQYF. Based on the CDR3 plus reference TRBV5-1 and TRBJ2-3, the full variable domain is KAGVTQTPRYLIKTRGQQVTLSCSPISGHRSVSWYQQTPGQGLQFLFEYFSETQRNKGNFPGRFSGRQFSNSRSEMNVSTLELGDSALYLCASSLQQGLDTQYFGPGTRLTVL.

This clonotype was observed a handful of times. The chain recombines TRBV4-1 with TRBJ1-6; D unresolved. Germline assignment: CDR1 MGHRA and CDR2 YSYEKL. This CDR3 is built from 14 residues. Trimming took off 1 base at V and 11 bases at J, with 12 bases between the two ends. For the CDR3, the DNA is TGCGCCAGCAGCCAAGTTAATACGGCGGCACCCCTCCACTTT. It specifies CASSQVNTAAPLHF.

This clonotype was observed many times. V and J are TRBV7-9 and TRBJ2-1; a possible D gene is TRBD1 (6 bases). The germline V gene has CDR1 SEHNR and CDR2 FQNEAQ (reference sequence). V was trimmed by 4 bases and J by 4 bases, leaving 11 bases between them. The CDR3 is 14 residues long. CDR3 in amino acids: CASSSWTEYNEQFF. CDR3 nucleotide sequence: TGTGCCAGCAGCTCCTGGACAGAATACAATGAGCAGTTCTTC.

This clonotype was detected a few times. DNA for the CDR3: TGCAGTGCTAGAGATCTTCAAATATACAATGAGCAGTTCTTC. Translated, it gives CSARDLQIYNEQFF. The rearrangement links TRBV20-1 to TRBJ2-1, with D unclear. Germline values: CDR1 DFQATT, CDR2 SNEGSKA (reference sequence). This CDR3 has 14 amino acids. Deletions cut 0 bases from V and 4 bases from J, with 10 bases between.

This clonotype was observed many times. The V call is TRBV20-1, the J call TRBJ1-5; D unclear. CDR3 length: 14 residues. Trimming took off 1 base at V and 1 base at J, with 8 bases between the two ends. The germline V gene encodes CDR1 DFQATT and CDR2 SNEGSKA (reference sequence). The CDR3 DNA reads as TGCAGTGCTAGAGCCCTGCGGAGCAATCAGCCCCAGCATTTT. Translated, it gives CSARALRSNQPQHF.

The table lists this clonotype with many counts. The CDR3 bases are TGTGCCAGCACTCCAACCTCGAGTCGGAACACTGAAGCTTTCTTT. Amino acid sequence: CASTPTSSRNTEAFF. This chain connects TRBV28 to TRBJ1-1; D is unclear. The germline CDR1 and CDR2 sequences are MDHEN and SYDVKM. The V and J ends lost 7 bases and 1 base respectively, with 16 bases between them. CDR3 length: 15 amino acids. Variable domain in full (rest from reference TRBV28 and TRBJ1-1): DVKVTQSSRYLVKRTGEKVFLECVQDMDHENMFWYRQDPGLGLRLIYFSYDVKMKEKGDIPEGYSVSREKKERFSLILESASTNQTSMYLCASTPTSSRNTEAFFGQGTRLTVV.

This clonotype appeared many times. The genes are TRBV25-1 and TRBJ2-3; no definite D call. V gave up 6 bases and J gave up 6 bases, with 4 bases separating them. The germline V gene has CDR1 MGHDK and CDR2 SYGVNS. The CDR3 length is 10 residues. The chain's CDR3 is CASREDTQYF. The CDR3, as DNA: TGTGCCAGCAGGGAGGATACGCAGTATTTT.

This clonotype appeared a few times. This sequence joins TRBV7-2 and TRBJ2-5; 7 bases match TRBD1. The ends lost 8 bases at V and 2 bases at J; junction bases unmatched: 5. CDR1 is SGHTA and CDR2 is FQGNSA in the germline V gene. The CDR3 sequence is 13 residues long. CDR3 nucleotides: TGTGCCAGCTCGGGACAGTTTCAAGAGACCCAGTACTTC. Encoded protein: CASSGQFQETQYF.

The V gene is TRBV28, the J gene TRBJ1-1; D may be TRBD1 (5 bases). The V gene's germline CDR1 is MDHEN and CDR2 SYDVKM. V shed 4 bases and J shed 3 bases, with 12 bases lying between them. The CDR3 has 14 residues. CDR3 DNA sequence: TGTGCCAGCAGTTGGGGACGGCCGGACACTGAAGCTTTCTTT. Protein product: CASSWGRPDTEAFF.

This clonotype was picked up many times. CDR3 in amino acids: CASSLEGTGLTSGNEQFF. CDR3 nucleotide sequence: TGCGCCAGCAGCTTGGAAGGGACAGGGTTAACCAGCGGCAATGAGCAGTTCTTC. The chain couples TRBV5-1 to TRBJ2-1, with TRBD1 identical over 9 bases. V shed 0 bases and J 6 bases; nucleotides not matched to a gene: 13. Germline-derived CDR1 and CDR2 are SGHRS and YFSETQ. This CDR3 has 18 residues.

Ten or more counts support this clonotype. The CDR3 here is CASSFSLAGGSTSYF. CDR3 in DNA: TGTGCCAGCAGTTTTAGTCTAGCGGGAGGCTCAACAAGCTACTTC. This chain connects TRBV28 to TRBJ2-5; 11 bases match TRBD2. Per the germline V gene, CDR1 is MDHEN and CDR2 is SYDVKM. J lost 14 bases, V lost 3 bases, and 14 bases had no gene match. The CDR3 covers 15 residues.